One and the same sample provided the 32 T cell receptor beta chains below, sequenced in a study of shared clonotypes between healthy human individuals. Sequencing was performed with immunoSEQ multiplex PCR; in TCRdb, only in-frame clones are kept and a portion is missing. There are 2.5 million or so clones in the sample; approximately 90% occur only once, and about 0.13% lies in the top ten. The sample consisted of naive CD4+ T cells sorted from blood. Subset here: CD45RA+ positively selected. These receptors were obtained from a man between 18 and 35 years old in good health.

J is TRBJ1-2 and V is TRBV7-9; D uncertain. V was shortened by 5 bases and J by 5 bases, with 6 bases between the two germline ends. CDR3 size: 11 residues. The germline V gene encodes CDR1 SEHNR and CDR2 FQNEAQ (reference sequence). CDR3 DNA: TGTGCCAGCAGCCCCTGGTATGGCTACACCTTC. Translation gives CASSPWYGYTF.

This chain connects TRBV9 to TRBJ2-5; the match to TRBD1 covers 7 bases. CDR1 SGDLS and CDR2 YYNGEE come from the germline V gene. With 0 bases clipped from V and 0 bases from J, the junction kept 11 bases outside the gene matches. CDR3 length equals 18 residues. The CDR3 coding sequence is TGTGCCAGCAGCGTAGCCGCAGGGACAGTGACGTACCAAGAGACCCAGTACTTC. Amino acids: CASSVAAGTVTYQETQYF.

Points on this clone: The identical CDR3 is also encoded by other nucleotide sequences in the sample. The chain joins TRBV18 to TRBJ1-5, with D maybe TRBD1 (6 bases). The germline V gene encodes CDR1 KGHSH and CDR2 LQKENI. The V end was cut by 6 bases, the J end by 4 bases, with 10 bases between. The CDR3 contains 13 residues. CDR3 sequence (DNA): TGTGCCAGCTCGTCGGACAGAAATCAGCCCCAGCATTTT. Protein: CASSSDRNQPQHF.

The chain links TRBV5-5 to TRBJ2-7, with D maybe TRBD1 (6 bases). The CDR3 loop spans 15 amino acids. Trimming shortened V by 2 bases and J by 6 bases, and 18 bases separated the two germline ends. Per germline, CDR1 SGHKS and CDR2 YYEKEE (reference sequence). The CDR3 region has the DNA TGTGCCAGCAGCTTAACCGGGACACAGTTCGGCGAGCAGTACTTC. Its protein product is CASSLTGTQFGEQYF.

The CDR3 region has the DNA TGTGCCAGCACTAATGAAAAACTGTTTTTT. Translation: CASTNEKLFF. The rearrangement joins TRBV10-3 to TRBJ1-4; no clear D gene. Deletions cut 10 bases from V and 2 bases from J, with 2 bases between. The CDR3 covers 10 residues. Germline assignment: CDR1 ENHRY and CDR2 SYGVKD.

The chain couples TRBV7-9 to TRBJ2-7; the match to TRBD1 covers 10 bases. The CDR3 sequence is 17 residues long. Germline CDR1 reads SEHNR; CDR2 reads FQNEAQ (reference sequence). The V segment lost 6 bases and the J segment 0 bases; nucleotides outside the gene matches: 11. The CDR3 nucleotides are TGTGCCAGCAGTTCGATGACAGGGGGCCTCAACTCCTACGAGCAGTACTTC. This sequence encodes CASSSMTGGLNSYEQYF.

This sequence joins TRBV28 and TRBJ1-5, with a weak D call TRBD1 (6 bases). In germline, CDR1 is MDHEN, CDR2 SYDVKM. The CDR3 has 17 residues. The V end lost 2 bases, the J end lost 0 bases, and 14 bases lay between the germline ends. CDR3 region: CASSLGGGMISNQPQHF. DNA of the CDR3: TGTGCCAGCAGTTTAGGAGGGGGGATGATTAGCAATCAGCCCCAGCATTTT.

Only one count was recorded for this clone. This CDR3 is also generated by other DNA sequences in the sample. This chain links TRBV2 with TRBJ2-5, with TRBD1 matching over 7 bases. V shed 6 bases and J 3 bases; nucleotides not matched to a gene: 4. CDR1 and CDR2 (germline): SNHLY, FYNNEI. The CDR3 is made up of 13 amino acids. The CDR3 region has the DNA TGTGCCAGCAGCGGGGACAGAGAAGAGACCCAGTACTTC. Protein: CASSGDREETQYF.

The V call is TRBV11-2, the J call TRBJ2-7, with D perhaps matching TRBD2 (5 bases). Deletions cut 5 bases from V and 2 bases from J, with 13 bases between. The CDR3 runs 14 residues. Germline lookup yields CDR1 SGHAT and CDR2 FQNNGV. The CDR3 DNA reads TGTGCCAGCAGCCAACCCGAGGGCGCCTACGAGCAGTACTTC. It encodes CASSQPEGAYEQYF.

In its sample, this clone was seen a few times. The gene calls are TRBV19 and TRBJ1-6; tentatively, D is TRBD1 (5 bases). The V and J ends lost 3 bases and 9 bases respectively, with 12 bases between them. The CDR3 extends over 14 amino acids. The germline V gene has CDR1 LNHDA and CDR2 SQIVND (reference sequence). This CDR3 is CASSIQGGGSPLHF. CDR3 sequence (DNA): TGTGCCAGTAGTATTCAGGGAGGTGGTTCACCCCTCCACTTT.

The chain combines TRBV30 with TRBJ1-6; 7 bases match TRBD1. The CDR3 is made up of 13 amino acids. The V segment lost 4 bases and the J segment 10 bases; nucleotides outside the gene matches: 7. From germline, CDR1 is GTSNPN and CDR2 SVGIG (reference sequence). The CDR3 sequence is CAWKETGRSPLHF. CDR3 in DNA: TGTGCCTGGAAGGAGACAGGGAGATCACCCCTCCACTTT.

The V gene is TRBV5-5, the J gene TRBJ1-1; D gene unclear. With 4 bases removed from V and 0 bases from J, the gap between germline ends came to 10 bases. Germline V gives CDR1 SGHKS, CDR2 YYEKEE (reference sequence). CDR3 length equals 14 residues. The CDR3 DNA reads TGTGCCAGCAGCCAGGAGGTCCTGAACACTGAAGCTTTCTTT. This translates into CASSQEVLNTEAFF.

The chain couples TRBV19 to TRBJ1-5, with 7 bases matching TRBD1. CDR3 length: 13 residues. CDR1 is LNHDA, CDR2 SQIVND, per germline (reference sequence). The ends lost 6 bases at V and 7 bases at J; junction bases unmatched: 6. CDR3 region: CASRGDSLQPQHF. For the CDR3, the DNA is TGTGCCAGTAGGGGGGACAGCCTCCAGCCCCAGCATTTT.

The genes are TRBV6-1 and TRBJ1-6; D may be TRBD1 (5 bases). V shed 1 base and J shed 0 bases, with 10 bases lying between them. CDR3 length: 17 residues. The germline CDR1 and CDR2 sequences are MNHNS and SASEGT. CDR3 protein: CASSEGGPISYNSPLHF. CDR3 bases: TGTGCCAGCAGTGAAGGGGGACCCATCTCCTATAATTCACCCCTCCACTTT.

The rearrangement uses TRBV11-1 and TRBJ2-5; D not resolved. From germline, CDR1 is SGHAT and CDR2 FQDESV (reference sequence). This CDR3 has 14 residues. The V gene lost 2 bases and the J gene lost 1 base, with 8 bases spanning the gap. Here the CDR3 reads CASSLFTTQETQYF. CDR3 DNA sequence: TGTGCCAGCAGCTTATTTACAACCCAAGAGACCCAGTACTTC.

The chain combines TRBV6-5 with TRBJ1-5, with D possibly TRBD1 on 5 matching bases. Per germline, CDR1 MNHEY and CDR2 SVGAGI. This CDR3 is built from 13 residues. With 6 bases removed from V and 4 bases from J, the gap between germline ends came to 10 bases. CDR3 in amino acids: CASREGRNQPQHF. In DNA, the CDR3 is TGTGCCAGCAGGGAGGGGAGGAATCAGCCCCAGCATTTT.

This clone appeared once. The sample contains more than one DNA sequence encoding this CDR3. The rearrangement links TRBV10-3 to TRBJ1-4, with D maybe TRBD1 (5 bases). V dropped 4 bases and J dropped 5 bases, with 11 bases sitting between them. The germline V gene encodes CDR1 ENHRY and CDR2 SYGVKD. The CDR3 extends over 14 amino acids. CDR3 coding DNA: TGTGCCATCAGTGCCGGGACGGGGAATGAAAAACTGTTTTTT. As protein: CAISAGTGNEKLFF.

V and J are TRBV4-1 and TRBJ2-7; no clear D gene. The CDR3 has 18 amino acids. The V gene lost 4 bases and the J gene lost 2 bases, with 24 bases spanning the gap. Germline V gene lookup returns CDR1 MGHRA and CDR2 YSYEKL. CDR3 in amino acids: CASSPRPKTPKYPYEQYF. Written as DNA, the CDR3 is TGCGCCAGCAGCCCACGTCCGAAGACACCAAAATATCCCTACGAGCAGTACTTC.

V usage is TRBV19 and J usage is TRBJ2-3; the match to TRBD2 covers 8 bases. The germline V gene has CDR1 LNHDA and CDR2 SQIVND (reference sequence). This CDR3 region has 15 residues. Unmatched junction bases numbered 8, after V lost 7 bases and J lost 2 bases. Written as DNA, the CDR3 is TGTGCCAGTAAGGCTGGGCGGGAGGTCACAGATACGCAGTATTTT. This codes for CASKAGREVTDTQYF.

This clone was detected only a few times. V gene TRBV18 combines with J gene TRBJ1-1; D is unresolved. Germline V lookup: CDR1 KGHSH, CDR2 LQKENI. The CDR3 has 14 residues. V lost 3 bases and J lost 0, with 8 bases in between. CDR3 DNA: TGTGCCAGCTCACCTCAGGACTTGAACACTGAAGCTTTCTTT. It is translated as CASSPQDLNTEAFF.

This clone was recorded only once. Compared with germline, one end of the junction differs, possibly owing to a read error. The chain is built from TRBV2 and TRBJ1-3; a possible D gene is TRBD1 (5 bases). CDR1 is SNHLY and CDR2 is FYNNEI in the germline V gene. The CDR3 has 12 amino acids. Here the CDR3 reads CASSRAGSTIYF. Written as DNA, the CDR3 is TGTGCCAGCAGCAGGGCGGGAAGCACCATATATTTT.

The CDR3 spells CASQTRGDDQPQHF. Here the CDR3 DNA reads TGTGCCAGCCAGACCAGGGGTGACGATCAGCCCCAGCATTTT. J is TRBJ1-5 and V is TRBV28; D possibly corresponds to TRBD1 (6 bases). The CDR3 is 14 residues long. Trimming took 8 bases from V and 5 from J, leaving 16 bases between them. Germline V CDR1 and CDR2: MDHEN, SYDVKM.

The chain recombines TRBV18 with TRBJ2-6, with 11 bases that match TRBD1. The trim removed 0 bases at V and 2 bases at J, leaving 3 bases unmatched. The CDR3 runs 18 residues. The germline V gene encodes CDR1 KGHSH and CDR2 LQKENI. This CDR3 reads CASSPPGQGGTGANVLTF. DNA of the CDR3: TGTGCCAGCTCACCACCGGGACAGGGGGGAACTGGGGCCAACGTCCTGACTTTC.

The genes are TRBV7-2 and TRBJ2-3; D remains unclear. V was shortened by 6 bases and J by 1 base, with 11 bases between the two germline ends. This CDR3 has 14 amino acids. Germline CDR1 SGHTA, CDR2 FQGNSA. The CDR3 DNA sequence: TGTGCCAGCAGTCCTTTCTTGGGCACAGATACGCAGTATTTT. Amino acid sequence: CASSPFLGTDTQYF.

CDR3 protein: CASSEQQLAKNIQYF. For the CDR3, the DNA is TGTGCCAGCAGTGAACAACAGCTAGCCAAAAACATTCAGTACTTC. This chain joins TRBV2 and TRBJ2-4; D not certain. V shed 2 bases and J shed 0 bases, with 8 bases lying between them. The germline V gene encodes CDR1 SNHLY and CDR2 FYNNEI. The CDR3 consists of 15 residues.

This chain uses TRBV5-6 with TRBJ1-2; D possibly corresponds to TRBD1 (6 bases). CDR1 is SGHDT and CDR2 is YYEEEE in the germline V gene. V lost 1 base to trimming and J lost 6 bases, with 10 bases between them. There are 13 residues in the CDR3. The CDR3 sequence is CASSLNRVNGYTF. The DNA of the CDR3 is TGTGCCAGCAGCTTGAACAGGGTAAATGGCTACACCTTC.

CDR3 in amino acids: CASSFQIGNTEAFF. The CDR3 region has the DNA TGTGCCAGCAGCTTCCAAATTGGAAACACTGAAGCTTTCTTT. The rearrangement links TRBV6-1 to TRBJ1-1, with no clear D. V was clipped by 6 bases and J by 2 bases, with 13 bases between them. Germline loops: CDR1 MNHNS, CDR2 SASEGT. The CDR3 is made up of 14 amino acids.

The chain recombines TRBV5-4 with TRBJ1-1; D ambiguous. Germline V gives CDR1 SGHNT, CDR2 YYREEE (reference sequence). There are 13 residues in the CDR3. Between the trimmed V and J ends, which lost 0 bases and 6 bases, there was a span of 9 bases. The CDR3 DNA sequence: TGTGCCAGCAGCTTGGGGGGAATCGCTGAAGCTTTCTTT. This gives the protein CASSLGGIAEAFF. The whole variable domain, remainder taken from reference TRBV5-4 and TRBJ1-1, is ETGVTQSPTHLIKTRGQQVTLRCSSQSGHNTVSWYQQALGQGPQFIFQYYREEENGRGNFPPRFSGLQFPNYSSELNVNALELDDSALYLCASSLGGIAEAFFGQGTRLTVV.

J is TRBJ2-1 and V is TRBV18; no definite D call. The CDR3 has 14 residues. Germline CDR1 reads KGHSH; CDR2 reads LQKENI. V gave up 7 bases and J gave up 0 bases, with 10 bases separating them. CDR3 in DNA: TGTGCCAGCTTTCTTCAGGACTCCTACAATGAGCAGTTCTTC. Protein product: CASFLQDSYNEQFF. The entire variable domain, with the rest obtained from reference TRBV18 and TRBJ2-1, is as follows: NAGVMQNPRHLVRRRGQEARLRCSPMKGHSHVYWYRQLPEEGLKFMVYLQKENIIDESGMPKERFSAEFPKEGPSILRIQQVVRGDSAAYFCASFLQDSYNEQFFGPGTRLTVL.

V and J are TRBV27 and TRBJ2-1; 13 positions agree with TRBD2. The J segment lost 3 bases and the V segment lost 5 bases, leaving 7 bases of the junction unmatched. Germline values: CDR1 MNHEY, CDR2 SMNVEV (reference sequence). The CDR3 length is 17 residues. CDR3 sequence: CASSVGTSGMGYNEQFF. In DNA form, the CDR3 reads TGTGCCAGCAGTGTCGGGACTAGCGGGATGGGCTACAATGAGCAGTTCTTC.

This clone showed up just a few times. The same CDR3 is also encoded by other DNA sequences in this sample. The J gene is TRBJ1-1, the V gene TRBV2; unclear D gene. Germline assignment: CDR1 SNHLY and CDR2 FYNNEI. V dropped 1 base and J dropped 2 bases, with 5 bases sitting between them. This CDR3 has 13 residues. CDR3 protein: CASSEGRNTEAFF. CDR3 nucleotide sequence: TGTGCCAGCAGTGAAGGCAGAAACACTGAAGCTTTCTTT.

The chain couples TRBV28 to TRBJ2-3; D remains unclear. Trimming removed 4 bases from V and 0 bases from J, with 14 bases in between. Germline-derived CDR1 and CDR2 are MDHEN and SYDVKM. The CDR3 length is 16 residues. The CDR3 sequence is CASSYQESVSTDTQYF. The DNA for the CDR3 is TGTGCCAGCAGTTACCAGGAATCCGTAAGCACAGATACGCAGTATTTT.